Below are 10 T cell receptor beta chains sequenced from a single sample in a study of T cells in Graves' hyperthyroidism and ophthalmopathy. Researchers amplified the TCR beta CDR3 regions from RNA transcripts. HTBI primers were used for first-round RT-PCR of the TCR CDR3. TCRdb called the multiplex PCR reads again in MiXCR, with one record for every CDR3 protein. The repertoire consists of about 460,000 distinct CDR3 sequences, with 20% to 25% occurring once and the leading ten covering under 55%. Sequenced: blood. The receptor set was obtained from a woman in her 70s with Graves' ophthalmopathy.

The rearrangement joins TRBV20-1 to TRBJ1-2; D uncertain. The CDR3 runs to 13 residues. Trimming stripped 5 bases from V and 4 bases from J, with 14 bases between. Per germline, CDR1 DFQATT and CDR2 SNEGSKA (reference sequence). The CDR3 region is CSALRAVGYGYTF. The CDR3 DNA reads TGCAGTGCTCTCCGAGCGGTAGGCTATGGCTACACCTTC.

This clonotype has more than one count but fewer than ten. The chain links TRBV14 to TRBJ2-7; 8 bases fit TRBD2. The CDR3 spans 19 residues. V was pared by 0 bases and J by 1 base, with 14 bases of the junction left unmatched. The V gene's germline CDR1 is SGHDN and CDR2 FVKESK. The CDR3 DNA is TGTGCCAGCAGCCAAGACCGCAGGTCCAGCGGGAGTGGGTCCTACGAGCAGTACTTC. Translation: CASSQDRRSSGSGSYEQYF. Based on the CDR3 plus reference TRBV14 and TRBJ2-7, the full variable domain is EAGVTQFPSHSVIEKGQTVTLRCDPISGHDNLYWYRRVMGKEIKFLLHFVKESKQDESGMPNNRFLAERTGGTYSTLKVQPAELEDSGVYFCASSQDRRSSGSGSYEQYFGPGTRLTVT.

This clonotype was seen a few times. This sequence joins TRBV12-5 and TRBJ2-5; 14 nucleotides agree with TRBD2. Looked up from germline, CDR1 is LGHNT and CDR2 is FRNRAP. The CDR3 length is 15 residues. V lost 9 bases to trimming and J lost 3 bases; unmatched junction nucleotides: 6. The CDR3 loop reads CASRLAGGPKETQYF. In nucleotides, the CDR3 is TGTGCTAGCAGACTAGCGGGAGGGCCGAAAGAGACCCAGTACTTC.

This clonotype was picked up many times. The chain has TRBV28 and TRBJ2-3; D is possibly TRBD1 or TRBD2 (5 bases each). Trimming took off 7 bases at V and 6 bases at J, with 11 bases between the two ends. Germline loops: CDR1 MDHEN, CDR2 SYDVKM. The CDR3 has 12 residues. In DNA form, the CDR3 reads TGTGCCAGCATCCGTGAGGGGGATACGCAGTATTTT. Protein sequence: CASIREGDTQYF.

The chain combines TRBV7-9 with TRBJ1-1; D not resolved. Germline CDR1 SEHNR, CDR2 FQNEAQ (reference sequence). The CDR3 consists of 15 residues. V was shortened by 1 base and J by 4 bases, with 13 bases between the two germline ends. The CDR3: CASSLDSVEITEAFF. The CDR3 DNA reads as TGTGCCAGCAGCTTAGACAGCGTTGAAATCACTGAAGCTTTCTTT.

This clonotype occurred a few times. The chain combines TRBV5-8 with TRBJ1-3, with TRBD1 identical over 7 bases. Germline loops: CDR1 SGHTS, CDR2 YDEGEE. The CDR3 runs 14 residues. With 5 bases clipped from V and 9 bases from J, the junction kept 11 bases outside the gene matches. CDR3 sequence reads: CASRAGTDSTTIYF. The CDR3 DNA reads as TGTGCCAGCAGGGCCGGGACAGACTCAACCACCATATATTTT.

This clonotype was picked up many times. The chain has TRBV10-1 and TRBJ2-3; 13 bases agree with TRBD2. This CDR3 contains 16 residues. Looked up from germline, CDR1 is WNHNN and CDR2 is SYGVQD (reference sequence). Trimming took 4 bases from V and 3 from J; bases not matched to a gene: 4. This chain's CDR3 is CASSAMTSGRTDTQYF. The CDR3 coding sequence is TGCGCCAGCAGTGCGATGACTAGCGGGAGGACAGATACGCAGTATTTT.

V usage is TRBV6-1 and J usage is TRBJ1-1, with D hard to call. The V gene's germline CDR1 is MNHNS and CDR2 SASEGT. This CDR3 has 14 amino acids. Trimming cost V 5 bases and J 1 base, with 11 bases left between them. The CDR3 is CASSKHTENTEAFF. The CDR3 DNA is TGTGCCAGCAGTAAACATACAGAGAACACTGAAGCTTTCTTT.

There are a few counts of this clonotype. The rearrangement links TRBV6-5 to TRBJ2-7; 11 bases agree with TRBD2. J lost 7 bases, V lost 0 bases, and 5 bases had no gene match. The CDR3 loop spans 15 amino acids. Germline V gene lookup returns CDR1 MNHEY and CDR2 SVGAGI. The CDR3 loop reads CASSYSTSGTREQYF. CDR3 nucleotides: TGTGCCAGCAGTTACTCGACTAGCGGGACTCGGGAGCAGTACTTC.

There are a few counts of this clonotype. The rearrangement joins TRBV10-1 to TRBJ2-5; D unclear. Trimming pared 2 bases from V and 3 bases from J, leaving 7 bases between. The V gene's germline CDR1 is WNHNN and CDR2 SYGVQD (reference sequence). The CDR3 sequence is 13 residues long. CDR3 DNA sequence: TGCGCCAGCAGTGAGCTGGGTAAAGAGACCCAGTACTTC. It translates to CASSELGKETQYF.